What follows is one T cell receptor (beta chain) and its context. Its target is not known. PCR involved 60 Vbeta and 13 Jbeta primers. The data were produced by immunoSEQ multiplex PCR, yet TCRdb's version contains in-frame clones alone and is incomplete. The specimen's table records about 54,000 clones. The data were obtained in a study of cytomegalovirus exposure and HLA in healthy donors. Study results and caveats: Reported performance of the classifier showed diagnosis of cytomegalovirus status with high specificity and sensitivity.

Per the germline V gene, CDR1 is MDHEN and CDR2 is SYDVKM. V was trimmed by 2 bases and J by 2 bases, leaving 9 bases between them. This CDR3 has 15 amino acids. The chain recombines TRBV28 with TRBJ2-2; weak D call: TRBD2 (6 bases). This clonotype originated in a woman aged 35 to 49 in good health and CMV-seronegative. The sequenced sample consisted of PBMCs. The CDR3 region has the DNA TGTGCCAGCAGTTTAGACGGGAGAAACACCGGGGAGCTGTTTTTT. The encoded protein is CASSLDGRNTGELFF.